This T cell receptor beta chain was sequenced during a study of T cell repertoires in cytomegalovirus infection (dated by TCRdb to between 2017 and 2020). For the study in its entirety: Recently identified HLA-C-restricted CMV epitopes, whose presentation resists viral immunomodulation, were targeted by peptide stimulations together with well-studied HLA-B-restricted epitopes. Donor HLA type was relevant to the analysis, because carriage of CMV infection together with the matching HLA type was indicated by public TCR beta signatures.

The research as a whole found: Cumulative frequency of public TCR beta family members discriminated carriers of CMV infection plus the relevant HLA type in this cohort and an independent 352-donor cohort. In the ex vivo response, HLA-C-restricted CMV-specific TCR beta clonotypes were dominant, and in two of eight donors the single most frequent clonotype came from this HLA-C-restricted group.

This sample was sequenced with an Illumina HiSeq 1500. TCRdb applied fastp at Q25 and MiXCR to the public reads, then kept only in-frame beta chains. Rows with a matching CDR3 protein are joined into one entry that keeps the most common DNA and genes. Within this sample are about 920,000 distinct CDR3 sequences, with less than 40% of them counted one time only. The ten largest account for about 14% of the sample. Comment on this clonotype: There is no known antigen for this receptor. Base qualities were left out, and no much larger clone turns up one base away.

CDR1 and CDR2 (MGHRA, YSYEKL) derive from the germline V gene. V is reduced by 2 bases and J by 5 bases, leaving a spacing of 9 bases between them. From the cysteine up to the phenylalanine, the CDR3 has a length of 13 residues. Here the CDR3 DNA is all that survives: 39 bases in frame from base 1. The treatment or condition label, read with the paper, signifies: in vitro stimulation with specific CMV peptide epitopes to enrich CMV-specific T cells. This receptor was taken from a human donor in good health (CMV status not recorded). Some clones in this sample may be carry-over from other donors' samples. The source was cultured CD8+ T cells from PBMCs, collected from culture after CMV antigen stimulation. The rearrangement joined TRBV4-1 to TRBJ2-5; the D gene is not confidently resolved. The CDR3 reads as follows: CASSQLLGETQYF. In nucleotide form, the sequence is TGCGCCAGCAGCCAACTCCTCGGGGAGACCCAGTACTTC.